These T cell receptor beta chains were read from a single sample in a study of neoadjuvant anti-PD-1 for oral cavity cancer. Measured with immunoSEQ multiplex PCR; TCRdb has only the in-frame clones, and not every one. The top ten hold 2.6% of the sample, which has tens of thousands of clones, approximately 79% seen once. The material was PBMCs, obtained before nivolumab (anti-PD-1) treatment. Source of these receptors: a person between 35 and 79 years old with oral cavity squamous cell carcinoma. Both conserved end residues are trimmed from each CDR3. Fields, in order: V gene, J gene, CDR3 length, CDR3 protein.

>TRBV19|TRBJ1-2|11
ASSIGPSYGYT
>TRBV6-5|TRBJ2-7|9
ASSYPSEQY
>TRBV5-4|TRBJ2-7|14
ASSFLRDRVTYEQY
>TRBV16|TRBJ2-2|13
ASSQRRELTGELF
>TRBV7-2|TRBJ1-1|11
ASSLGTGDQAF
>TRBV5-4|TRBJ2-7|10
ASSLDRYEQY
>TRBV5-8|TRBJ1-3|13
ASSLERDVGNTIY
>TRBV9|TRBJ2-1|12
ASSVLETYNEQF
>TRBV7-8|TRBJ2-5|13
ASSLELAGDQTQY
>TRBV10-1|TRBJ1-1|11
ASSESLHTEAF
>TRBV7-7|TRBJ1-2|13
ASSLVGGPNYGYT
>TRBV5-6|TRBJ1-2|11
ASSLGRNYGYT
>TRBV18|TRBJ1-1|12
ASSPRPGGTEAF
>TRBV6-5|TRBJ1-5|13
ASSYGTGGNQPQH
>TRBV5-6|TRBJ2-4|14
ASSGSGRESKNIQY
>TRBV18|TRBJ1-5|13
ASSRGQDGNQPQH
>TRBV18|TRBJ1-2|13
ASSPLQGPHYGYT